A single sample is the source of the 18 T cell receptor beta chains below, sequenced in a study of blood T cell repertoires in COVID-19. Profiling relied on immunoSEQ multiplex PCR, and the TCRdb table lists in-frame clones only, not all of them. The sample holds 110,000 or so clones; around 80% are singletons and the top ten take under 8%. Material: peripheral blood. The receptors stem from a woman of 80 years or more with active or convalescent COVID-19.

The gene calls are TRBV5-1 and TRBJ2-1; weak D call: TRBD2 (6 bases). The V end was cut by 4 bases, the J end by 6 bases, with 14 bases between. CDR3 length: 14 residues. Germline V gene sequence: CDR1 SGHRS, CDR2 YFSETQ. CDR3 sequence: CASSGRLAVNEQFF. In DNA, the CDR3 is TGCGCCAGCAGCGGGCGGTTAGCGGTCAATGAGCAGTTCTTC.

The chain has TRBV5-1 and TRBJ2-7, with TRBD1 matching over 9 bases. CDR1 SGHRS and CDR2 YFSETQ come from the germline V gene. V was pared by 3 bases and J by 2 bases, with 6 bases of the junction left unmatched. The CDR3 contains 15 residues. CDR3 DNA: TGCGCCAGCAGCTCCCGGGACAGGGTAACCTACGAGCAGTACTTC. It is translated as CASSSRDRVTYEQYF.

V usage is TRBV11-2 and J usage is TRBJ2-1; possible D gene TRBD1, 6 bases. Germline V gene sequence: CDR1 SGHAT, CDR2 FQNNGV. Trimming shortened V by 1 base and J by 5 bases, and 15 bases separated the two germline ends. The CDR3 consists of 16 residues. CDR3 coding DNA: TGTGCCAGCAGCTTAGGTCTGCGGACAGCTAACAATGAGCAGTTCTTC. Translated: CASSLGLRTANNEQFF.

This clone was detected once. The chain joins TRBV28 to TRBJ1-1; 7 bases are a match to TRBD1. Per the germline V gene, CDR1 is MDHEN and CDR2 is SYDVKM. The V segment lost 6 bases and the J segment 0 bases; nucleotides outside the gene matches: 4. CDR3 length equals 14 residues. The CDR3 bases are TGTGCCAGCAGCCGGGGACAGATGAACACTGAAGCTTTCTTT. This translates into CASSRGQMNTEAFF. Complete variable domain (other parts from reference TRBV28 and TRBJ1-1): DVKVTQSSRYLVKRTGEKVFLECVQDMDHENMFWYRQDPGLGLRLIYFSYDVKMKEKGDIPEGYSVSREKKERFSLILESASTNQTSMYLCASSRGQMNTEAFFGQGTRLTVV.

This clone turned up a few times. The chain uses TRBV4-1 and TRBJ1-5, with 7 bases identical to TRBD1. There are 15 residues in the CDR3. Trimming took 5 bases from V and 3 from J; bases not matched to a gene: 7. Germline CDR1 and CDR2: MGHRA and YSYEKL. The CDR3 DNA is TGCGCCAGCAGCGACAGAGACAGGGCCAATCAGCCCCAGCATTTT. Its translation is CASSDRDRANQPQHF.

To note about this clone: The junction shows a germline mismatch at one end, possibly a read error. The rearrangement uses TRBV7-3 and TRBJ2-3, with D maybe TRBD2 (6 bases). Germline assignment: CDR1 SGHTA and CDR2 FQGTGA. The CDR3 length is 12 residues. The CDR3 reads CASSVNGGFWNF. As DNA, the CDR3 is TGTGCCAGCAGCGTGAACGGGGGTTTCTGGAATTTT.

The chain joins TRBV11-2 to TRBJ1-4; D not resolved. Germline CDR1 is SGHAT and CDR2 is FQNNGV. Between the trimmed V and J ends, which lost 5 bases and 4 bases, there was a span of 11 bases. CDR3 length: 14 amino acids. The CDR3 loop reads CASSSGPLNEKLFF. As DNA, the CDR3 is TGTGCCAGCAGCAGCGGGCCACTTAATGAAAAACTGTTTTTT.

This sequence joins TRBV19 and TRBJ1-6, with 9 bases aligning to TRBD1. Looked up from germline, CDR1 is LNHDA and CDR2 is SQIVND (reference sequence). V lost 11 bases and J lost 14; bases outside the gene matches: 16. This CDR3 is built from 14 residues. CDR3 in amino acids: CAVGGTGSPTALHF. CDR3 coding DNA: TGTGCCGTGGGGGGGACAGGGTCCCCGACGGCCCTCCACTTT.

This clone was counted only a few times. The CDR3, as DNA: TGTGCCAGTAGAATGGCCCAAAACACCGGGGAGCTGTTTTTT. Its translation is CASRMAQNTGELFF. This chain links TRBV19 with TRBJ2-2; D remains ambiguous. Trimming cost V 6 bases and J 2 bases, with 10 bases left between them. The CDR3 length is 14 residues. The germline V gene has CDR1 LNHDA and CDR2 SQIVND (reference sequence). The full variable domain, rest sourced from reference TRBV19 and TRBJ2-2, is DGGITQSPKYLFRKEGQNVTLSCEQNLNHDAMYWYRQDPGQGLRLIYYSQIVNDFQKGDIAEGYSVSREKKESFPLTVTSAQKNPTAFYLCASRMAQNTGELFFGEGSRLTVL.

V usage is TRBV7-2 and J usage is TRBJ2-1; no clear D. CDR3 length equals 14 residues. In germline, CDR1 is SGHTA, CDR2 FQGNSA. V lost 3 bases and J 6 bases, leaving 12 bases between the germline ends. As DNA, the CDR3 is TGTGCCAGCAGCTTCGGGTTAGTGGGCAATGAGCAGTTCTTC. Amino acid sequence: CASSFGLVGNEQFF. Combining the CDR3 with reference TRBV7-2 and TRBJ2-1 gives the whole variable domain GAGVSQSPSNKVTEKGKDVELRCDPISGHTALYWYRQSLGQGLEFLIYFQGNSAPDKSGLPSDRFSAERTGGSVSTLTIQRTQQEDSAVYLCASSFGLVGNEQFFGPGTRLTVL.

The chain links TRBV5-1 to TRBJ2-1; 11 nucleotides agree with TRBD2. Germline V CDR1 and CDR2: SGHRS, YFSETQ. The junction had 7 bases not matched to a gene; V was cut back by 4 bases and J by 4 bases. CDR3 length equals 16 residues. The CDR3 reads CASSPTGLADYNEQFF. CDR3 nucleotides: TGCGCCAGCAGCCCTACGGGACTAGCGGATTACAATGAGCAGTTCTTC.

The chain links TRBV14 to TRBJ1-6; unclear D gene. V gave up 6 bases and J gave up 5 bases, with 14 bases separating them. The CDR3 has 15 amino acids. The germline V gene has CDR1 SGHDN and CDR2 FVKESK. In DNA form, the CDR3 reads TGTGCCAGCAGATACAGCCTGTCCCATAATTCACCCCTCCACTTT. This encodes CASRYSLSHNSPLHF. Supplemented by reference TRBV14 and TRBJ1-6, the full variable domain reads EAGVTQFPSHSVIEKGQTVTLRCDPISGHDNLYWYRRVMGKEIKFLLHFVKESKQDESGMPNNRFLAERTGGTYSTLKVQPAELEDSGVYFCASRYSLSHNSPLHFGNGTRLTVT.

The CDR3 DNA is TGTGCCAGTAGGCGGACACAGAACACTGAAGCTTTCTTT. The encoded protein is CASRRTQNTEAFF. The genes are TRBV19 and TRBJ1-1, with a possible D match to TRBD1 (5 bases). The CDR3 is 13 amino acids. Germline assignment: CDR1 LNHDA and CDR2 SQIVND (reference sequence). V lost 6 bases to trimming and J lost 1 base, with 9 bases between them.

The chain combines TRBV2 with TRBJ2-6; maybe TRBD1 (5 bases). V lost 6 bases, J lost 0 bases, and 6 bases lay in between. There are 14 residues in the CDR3. CDR1 and CDR2 (germline): SNHLY, FYNNEI. CDR3 in amino acids: CASRTDSGANVLTF. DNA of the CDR3: TGTGCCAGCAGGACAGACTCTGGGGCCAACGTCCTGACTTTC.

This chain connects TRBV7-3 to TRBJ2-1; 7 nucleotides align to TRBD2. The trim removed 4 bases at V and 6 bases at J, leaving 9 bases unmatched. This CDR3 region has 15 residues. Germline V gene lookup returns CDR1 SGHTA and CDR2 FQGTGA. The CDR3 nucleotides are TGTGCCAGCAGCTCCCCGGCGGGAGCCGCCAATGAGCAGTTCTTC. Its protein is CASSSPAGAANEQFF.

DNA for the CDR3: TGTGCCAGCAGCTTGGGTAGGGGAAACACTGAAGCTTTCTTT. This codes for CASSLGRGNTEAFF. The V call is TRBV5-5, the J call TRBJ1-1, with a weak D call TRBD1 (5 bases). This CDR3 is 14 amino acids long. The V and J ends lost 0 bases and 2 bases respectively, with 8 bases between them. Germline V gives CDR1 SGHKS, CDR2 YYEKEE (reference sequence).

This clone was detected only once. The CDR3, as DNA: TGTGCCAGTAGTATAGCCCTAGCGGGAGTTCGAGAGCAGTACTTC. It encodes CASSIALAGVREQYF. The chain combines TRBV19 with TRBJ2-7; 10 bases line up with TRBD2. CDR1 and CDR2 from the germline V gene are LNHDA and SQIVND (reference sequence). V trimming: 1 base; J trimming: 7 bases; junction bases outside the gene matches: 7. CDR3 size: 15 residues.

The chain couples TRBV27 to TRBJ2-7, with TRBD2 matching over 13 bases. The V gene's germline CDR1 is MNHEY and CDR2 SMNVEV (reference sequence). The length of the CDR3 is 18 residues. V gave up 5 bases and J gave up 2 bases; unmatched junction bases: 12. CDR3: CASSLGTSGKSPPYEQYF. The CDR3 DNA is TGTGCCAGCAGTCTCGGGACTAGCGGGAAATCCCCCCCCTACGAGCAGTACTTC.